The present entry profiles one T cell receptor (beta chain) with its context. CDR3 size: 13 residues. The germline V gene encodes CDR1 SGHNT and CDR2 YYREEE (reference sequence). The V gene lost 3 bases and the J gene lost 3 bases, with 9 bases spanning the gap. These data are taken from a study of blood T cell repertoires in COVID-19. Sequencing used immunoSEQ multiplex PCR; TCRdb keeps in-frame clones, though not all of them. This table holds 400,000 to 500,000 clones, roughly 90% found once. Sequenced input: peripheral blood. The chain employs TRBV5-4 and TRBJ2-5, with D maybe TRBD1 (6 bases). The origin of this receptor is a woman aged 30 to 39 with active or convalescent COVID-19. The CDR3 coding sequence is TGTGCCAGCAGCTCCGACAGGAAAGAGACCCAGTACTTC. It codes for CASSSDRKETQYF.